Below, 17 T cell receptor beta chains from the same sample are listed, as sequenced in a study of Graves' ophthalmopathy and Graves' hyperthyroidism. Amplification of TCR beta CDR3 regions used RNA transcripts. First-round RT-PCR relied on HTBI primers, and a second-round multiplex PCR came next. TCRdb reprocessed the multiplex PCR reads via MiXCR and lists one record per CDR3 protein. This sample has 600,000 to 700,000 distinct CDR3 sequences, with roughly two fifths found just once. The sample was peripheral blood. The receptors were sampled from an adult man with Graves' ophthalmopathy.

This clonotype was counted at least ten times. The chain uses TRBV10-3 and TRBJ2-5; possible D gene TRBD1, 5 bases. The germline V gene has CDR1 ENHRY and CDR2 SYGVKD. Trimming shortened V by 6 bases and J by 4 bases, and 12 bases separated the two germline ends. The CDR3 is made up of 13 amino acids. As DNA, the CDR3 is TGTGCCATCAGCATCAGGGTCGGAGAGACCCAGTACTTC. It codes for CAISIRVGETQYF.

The chain combines TRBV9 with TRBJ1-5; D remains unclear. The germline V and J ends were trimmed by 5 bases and 0 bases, with 21 bases remaining between them. CDR3 length: 18 residues. The germline gives CDR1 SGDLS, CDR2 YYNGEE. The CDR3 sequence: CASSLKPGRTYSNQPQHF. The CDR3 nucleotides are TGTGCCAGCAGTTTAAAGCCGGGCAGGACCTATAGCAATCAGCCCCAGCATTTT.

Comments on this clonotype: It may be a read error: a sequence one base away is much more abundant. The genes are TRBV20-1 and TRBJ1-2; no clear D. The CDR3 has 13 amino acids. Germline V lookup: CDR1 DFQATT, CDR2 SNEGSKA (reference sequence). The ends were cut back, 0 bases at V and 3 bases at J, with 8 bases in the middle. The CDR3 nucleotides read TGCAGTGCTAGAGAGACCGAGGACTATGGCTACACCTTC. It codes for CSARETEDYGYTF.

Ten or more counts support this clonotype. V gene TRBV9 combines with J gene TRBJ1-6; TRBD1 matches 7 bases. This CDR3 is built from 13 residues. V lost 3 bases to trimming and J lost 8 bases; unmatched junction nucleotides: 2. Germline V lookup: CDR1 SGDLS, CDR2 YYNGEE. The CDR3 DNA reads TGTGCCAGCAGCGCGGGACAGCATTCACCCCTCCACTTT. Translating gives CASSAGQHSPLHF.

J is TRBJ1-2 and V is TRBV5-4; D is unresolved. This CDR3 is built from 14 residues. The V end lost 4 bases, the J end lost 8 bases, and 18 bases lay between the germline ends. CDR1 and CDR2 (germline): SGHNT, YYREEE (reference sequence). The CDR3 bases are TGTGCCAGCAGCCAAGGACCTACTTTTCACGGCTACACCTTC. This encodes CASSQGPTFHGYTF.

The chain employs TRBV10-3 and TRBJ1-4; D ambiguous. Germline V CDR1 and CDR2: ENHRY, SYGVKD. V lost 6 bases to trimming and J lost 1 base, with 6 bases between them. The CDR3 totals 13 residues. The CDR3 reads CAIRGETNEKLFF. DNA for the CDR3: TGTGCCATCAGGGGTGAAACTAATGAAAAACTGTTTTTT.

CDR3 nucleotide sequence: TGCAGCGTTGTAGTTTCAAGCTCTGGAAACACCATATATTTT. Translating gives CSVVVSSSGNTIYF. The chain uses TRBV29-1 and TRBJ1-3; D is uncertain. CDR1 and CDR2 (germline): SQVTM, ANQGSEA. The V and J ends lost 4 bases and 0 bases respectively, with 10 bases between them. The CDR3 is 14 amino acids.

This clonotype showed up many times. The V call is TRBV2, the J call TRBJ1-1; possibly TRBD1 for D (5 bases). Trimming removed 6 bases from V and 5 bases from J, with 16 bases in between. Germline assignment: CDR1 SNHLY and CDR2 FYNNEI. CDR3 length: 14 amino acids. CDR3 loop: CASSPPGLGTEAFF. The CDR3 coding sequence is TGTGCCAGCAGCCCCCCAGGGCTAGGGACTGAAGCTTTCTTT.

The chain joins TRBV5-1 to TRBJ2-2, with D unresolved. V lost 2 bases to trimming and J lost 6 bases, with 14 bases between them. The CDR3 has 15 amino acids. Germline CDR1 and CDR2: SGHRS and YFSETQ. CDR3 DNA sequence: TGCGCCAGCAGCTTACAAAACGCGAATGCCGGGGAGCTGTTTTTT. Its protein product is CASSLQNANAGELFF.

At least ten counts were recorded for this clonotype. The chain joins TRBV7-8 to TRBJ1-5, with D possibly matching TRBD1 (5 bases). The CDR3 is 17 amino acids. Germline assignment: CDR1 SGHVS and CDR2 FQNEAQ. V lost 1 base to trimming and J lost 0 bases, with 13 bases between them. The CDR3 loop reads CASSLVPGIYSNQPQHF. The CDR3 DNA sequence: TGTGCCAGCAGCTTAGTTCCAGGGATCTATAGCAATCAGCCCCAGCATTTT.

This clonotype turned up a few times. This sequence joins TRBV6-5 and TRBJ1-5; 7 bases align to TRBD1. This CDR3 contains 15 residues. V trimming: 6 bases; J trimming: 0 bases; junction bases outside the gene matches: 5. Germline CDR1 and CDR2: MNHEY and SVGAGI. CDR3 residues: CASRGTEFSNQPQHF. The CDR3 DNA follows: TGTGCCAGCAGAGGGACAGAATTTAGCAATCAGCCCCAGCATTTT.

This clonotype came up many times. The CDR3 spells CSVQETVGETQYF. DNA for the CDR3: TGCAGCGTTCAGGAAACAGTGGGAGAGACCCAGTACTTC. This chain joins TRBV29-1 and TRBJ2-5, with no clear D. Germline CDR1 SQVTM, CDR2 ANQGSEA. V was trimmed by 5 bases and J by 4 bases, leaving 14 bases between them. This CDR3 contains 13 residues.

With respect to this clonotype: Since no conserved phenylalanine or tryptophan closes the CDR3, a read error is the likely cause. Because the CDR3's place on the DNA is in doubt, the DNA is left out and the CDR3 is given as listed by TCRdb. The chain couples TRBV7-2 to TRBJ2-6; the D call of TRBD1 is as the table states it, not checked on the DNA. Germline lookup yields CDR1 SGHTA and CDR2 FQGNSA. The CDR3 totals 10 residues, both ends included. The CDR3 sequence is CASSLGAGHT.

This chain connects TRBV30 to TRBJ1-5; 7 bases match TRBD1. CDR1 and CDR2 from the germline V gene are GTSNPN and SVGIG (reference sequence). J was trimmed by 7 bases and V by 5 bases; bases with no gene match: 8. The CDR3 runs 13 residues. CDR3 bases: TGTGCCTGGGGGACAGCCCCCGGGCAGCCCCAGCATTTT. Residues: CAWGTAPGQPQHF.

CDR3 DNA: TGTGCCAGCAGGGAGGGTGAAGCTTTCTTT. Translated: CASREGEAFF. The V call is TRBV2, the J call TRBJ1-1; D remains unclear. Between the trimmed V and J ends, which lost 6 bases and 7 bases, there was a span of 6 bases. The CDR3 is 10 amino acids. Germline CDR1 and CDR2: SNHLY and FYNNEI.

V usage is TRBV10-3 and J usage is TRBJ1-5, with TRBD1 as a possible D gene (5 bases). The V gene's germline CDR1 is ENHRY and CDR2 SYGVKD. The V and J ends lost 6 bases and 4 bases respectively, with 16 bases between them. The CDR3 covers 15 residues. CDR3 amino acids: CAISGEQGENQPQHF. The CDR3 bases are TGTGCCATCAGCGGGGAGCAGGGTGAAAATCAGCCCCAGCATTTT.

This clonotype was counted many times. The rearrangement joins TRBV30 to TRBJ2-5; tentative D call: TRBD1 (5 bases). This CDR3 is 13 amino acids long. Trimming took off 1 base at V and 1 base at J, with 7 bases between the two ends. Germline V gene sequence: CDR1 GTSNPN, CDR2 SVGIG (reference sequence). CDR3 region: CAWSGGAQETQYF. The CDR3 nucleotides are TGTGCCTGGAGTGGTGGGGCCCAAGAGACCCAGTACTTC. The complete variable domain, with remaining parts taken from reference TRBV30 and TRBJ2-5, reads SQTIHQWPATLVQPVGSPLSLECTVEGTSNPNLYWYRQAAGRGLQLLFYSVGIGQISSEVPQNLSASRPQDRQFILSSKKLLLSDSGFYLCAWSGGAQETQYFGPGTRLLVL.